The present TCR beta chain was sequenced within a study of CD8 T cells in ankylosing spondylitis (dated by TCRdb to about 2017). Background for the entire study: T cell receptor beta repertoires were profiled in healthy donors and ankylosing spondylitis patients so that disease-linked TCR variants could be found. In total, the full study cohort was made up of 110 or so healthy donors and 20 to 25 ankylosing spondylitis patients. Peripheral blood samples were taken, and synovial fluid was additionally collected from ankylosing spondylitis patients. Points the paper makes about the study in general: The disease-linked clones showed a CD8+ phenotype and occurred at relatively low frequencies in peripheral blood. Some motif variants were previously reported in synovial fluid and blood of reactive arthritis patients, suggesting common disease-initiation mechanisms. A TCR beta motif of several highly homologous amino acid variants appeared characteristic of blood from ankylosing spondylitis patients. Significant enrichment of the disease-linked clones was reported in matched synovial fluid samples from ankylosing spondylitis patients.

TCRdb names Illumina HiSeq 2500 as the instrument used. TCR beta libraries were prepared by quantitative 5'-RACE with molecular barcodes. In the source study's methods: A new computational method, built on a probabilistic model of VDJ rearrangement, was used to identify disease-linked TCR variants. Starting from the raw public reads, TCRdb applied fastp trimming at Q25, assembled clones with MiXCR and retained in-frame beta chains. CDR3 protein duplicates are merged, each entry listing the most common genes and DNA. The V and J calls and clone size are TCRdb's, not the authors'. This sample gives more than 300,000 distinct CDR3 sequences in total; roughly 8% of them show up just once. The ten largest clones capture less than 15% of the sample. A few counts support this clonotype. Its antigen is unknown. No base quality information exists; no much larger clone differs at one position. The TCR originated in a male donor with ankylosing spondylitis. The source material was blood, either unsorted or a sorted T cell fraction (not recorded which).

The CDR3: CASSQDPGDSYEQYF. The sequenced DNA is TGCGCCAGCAGCCAAGACCCAGGGGACTCCTACGAGCAGTACTTC. The chain is made from TRBV4-1 and TRBJ2-7; a tentative D call is TRBD1 (6 bases match). The CDR3 runs 15 amino acids, cysteine and phenylalanine included. The retained sequence is limited to the CDR3, 45 bases, with the frame set at the first base. The germline V gene specifies MGHRA as CDR1 and YSYEKL as CDR2. The trim is 0 bases for V and 0 bases for J, with a gap of 9 bases between the germline ends.